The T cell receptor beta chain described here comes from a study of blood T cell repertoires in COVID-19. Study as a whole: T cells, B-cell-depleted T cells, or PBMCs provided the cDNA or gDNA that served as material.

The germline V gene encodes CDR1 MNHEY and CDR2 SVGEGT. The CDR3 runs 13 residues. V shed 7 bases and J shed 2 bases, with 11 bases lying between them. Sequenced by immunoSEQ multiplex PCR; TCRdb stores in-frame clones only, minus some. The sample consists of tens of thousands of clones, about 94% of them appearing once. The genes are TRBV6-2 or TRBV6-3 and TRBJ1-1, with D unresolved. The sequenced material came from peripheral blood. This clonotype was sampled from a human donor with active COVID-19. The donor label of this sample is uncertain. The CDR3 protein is CASIPWANTEAFF. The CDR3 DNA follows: TGTGCCAGCATCCCCTGGGCTAACACTGAAGCTTTCTTT.